These 27 T cell receptor beta chains share one sample of origin, sequenced in a study of metastatic and nonmetastatic thyroid tumors (dated by TCRdb to about 2020). None of the patients had been given any treatment before thyroid surgery. The library was generated by PCR. These reads were obtained on an Illumina HiSeq 4000. TCRdb handled the public reads itself, with Q25 trimming in fastp and clone calling in MiXCR, and kept productive beta chains. Present in this sample are approximately 23,000 clones, about a third of which were seen just once. The leading ten clones occupy about 20% of the sample. Sequencing used blood. The receptors shown here come from a male donor with papillary thyroid cancer or a benign thyroid nodule (not recorded which). Some clones in this sample may be carry-over from other donors' samples.

The chain has TRBV5-1 and TRBJ1-3; 11 bases map to TRBD1. The V and J ends lost 3 bases and 1 base, in that order; junction bases with no gene match: 3. The CDR3 consists of 16 residues. Germline lookup yields CDR1 SGHRS and CDR2 YFSETQ. The CDR3 sequence is CASSYGQGASGNTIYF. CDR3 in DNA: TGCGCCAGCAGCTATGGACAGGGGGCATCTGGAAACACCATATATTTT.

This clone is judged medium-sized (0.01 to 0.1%). The gene calls are TRBV20-1 and TRBJ2-5; 7 nucleotides align to TRBD2. Germline CDR1 and CDR2: DFQATT and SNEGSKA (reference sequence). The CDR3 consists of 17 residues. The ends lost 1 base at V and 0 bases at J; junction bases unmatched: 11. The CDR3 loop is CSARARTSALYQETQYF. The CDR3 coding sequence is TGCAGTGCTAGAGCTCGCACTAGCGCCTTGTACCAAGAGACCCAGTACTTC.

The table lists this clone with many counts. This sequence joins TRBV10-3 and TRBJ2-2; a weak D match, TRBD2 (6 bases). The V and J ends lost 10 bases and 4 bases respectively, with 13 bases between them. This CDR3 is 13 amino acids long. Germline CDR1 ENHRY, CDR2 SYGVKD. The CDR3 loop is CATVEGPTGELFF. CDR3 sequence (DNA): TGTGCCACCGTGGAGGGGCCCACCGGGGAGCTGTTTTTT.

This rearrangement joins TRBV28 to TRBJ1-4, with 7 nucleotides matching TRBD1. Germline values: CDR1 MDHEN, CDR2 SYDVKM. The CDR3 consists of 15 residues. V lost 5 bases to trimming and J lost 8 bases; unmatched junction nucleotides: 11. CDR3 DNA sequence: TGTGCCAGCAGTATCCGACAGGGAGGGGGGGAAAAACTGTTTTTT. Translated, it gives CASSIRQGGGEKLFF.

This clone is classed as medium-sized (0.01 to 0.1%). This chain uses TRBV12-3 or TRBV12-4 with TRBJ2-3; 7 bases line up with TRBD2. Trimming at V came to 7 bases and at J to 0 bases, leaving 7 bases not matched to a gene. The CDR3 has 15 amino acids. The CDR3 is CASTPGLSSTDTQYF. CDR3 DNA: TGTGCCAGCACCCCGGGACTATCTAGCACAGATACGCAGTATTTT.

The V call is TRBV11-2, the J call TRBJ2-7; weak D call: TRBD2 (5 bases). Between the trimmed V and J ends, which lost 6 bases and 1 base, there was a span of 10 bases. The V gene's germline CDR1 is SGHAT and CDR2 FQNNGV. The length of the CDR3 is 13 residues. CDR3 residues: CASRDWRSYEQYF. The CDR3 coding sequence is TGTGCCAGCAGGGATTGGAGGTCCTACGAGCAGTACTTC.

V usage is TRBV4-1 and J usage is TRBJ1-3, with a possible D match to TRBD1 (5 bases). Germline V gives CDR1 MGHRA, CDR2 YSYEKL. This CDR3 comprises 16 residues. V was cut by 0 bases and J by 0 bases, with 9 bases left in between. The CDR3 nucleotides are TGCGCCAGCAGCCAAGAGTACAGGAACTCTGGAAACACCATATATTTT. Residues: CASSQEYRNSGNTIYF.

This clone has a single count. The chain has TRBV20-1 and TRBJ1-6; a possible D gene is TRBD1 (5 bases). The ends were cut back, 0 bases at V and 9 bases at J, with 18 bases in the middle. This CDR3 region has 16 residues. Germline V gives CDR1 DFQATT, CDR2 SNEGSKA (reference sequence). CDR3 loop: CSARDRGAGGTSPLHF. The CDR3 DNA reads TGCAGTGCTAGAGATCGTGGGGCCGGGGGTACTTCACCCCTCCACTTT.

This clone is judged medium-sized (0.01 to 0.1%). The chain is built from TRBV13 and TRBJ2-1; D is unresolved. The CDR3 has 13 residues. Germline assignment: CDR1 PRHDT and CDR2 FYEKMQ (reference sequence). The V end lost 2 bases, the J end lost 4 bases, and 6 bases lay between the germline ends. The CDR3 DNA reads as TGTGCCAGCAGCTTAAGTCTTTACAATGAGCAGTTCTTC. It is translated as CASSLSLYNEQFF.

This clone appeared a few times. V and J are TRBV6-2 or TRBV6-3 and TRBJ1-5; D might be TRBD1 (5 bases). Germline V gene data show CDR1 as MNHEY and CDR2 as SVGEGT. V lost 7 bases to trimming and J lost 6 bases, with 13 bases between them. The CDR3 consists of 13 residues. CDR3 in amino acids: CASTPAGGQPQHF. The CDR3 bases are TGTGCCAGCACCCCCGCGGGGGGTCAGCCCCAGCATTTT.

This clone counts as medium-sized. V and J are TRBV4-2 and TRBJ2-7, with a weak D call TRBD1 (5 bases). Germline lookup yields CDR1 LGHNA and CDR2 YNFKEQ. V lost 1 base to trimming and J lost 2 bases, with 15 bases between them. This CDR3 is built from 16 residues. The CDR3, as DNA: TGTGCCAGCAGCCAAGGGGCAACAGGTCCTGCCTACGAGCAGTACTTC. Its translation is CASSQGATGPAYEQYF.

This chain connects TRBV4-1 to TRBJ2-4; D is possibly TRBD2 (5 bases). Per germline, CDR1 MGHRA and CDR2 YSYEKL. This CDR3 spans 17 amino acids. V was cut by 1 base and J by 0 bases, with 13 bases left in between. CDR3 nucleotides: TGCGCCAGCAGCCAAGCCTTCGCCGGGGTAGCCAAAAACATTCAGTACTTC. Its protein product is CASSQAFAGVAKNIQYF.

The sample holds a few counts of this clone. The chain is built from TRBV7-9 and TRBJ2-7, with D perhaps TRBD2 (6 bases). This CDR3 contains 12 residues. The ends were cut back, 2 bases at V and 6 bases at J, with 8 bases in the middle. Per germline, CDR1 SEHNR and CDR2 FQNEAQ (reference sequence). In nucleotides, the CDR3 is TGTGCCAGCAGCTTAATCGGGGGCGAGCAGTACTTC. Protein: CASSLIGGEQYF.

The rearrangement joins TRBV5-8 to TRBJ2-2, with TRBD1 identical over 7 bases. CDR1 and CDR2 (germline): SGHTS, YDEGEE. V shed 4 bases, J shed 0 bases, and the junction held 3 bases outside the gene matches. The CDR3 is 15 amino acids. The CDR3 nucleotides read TGTGCCAGCAGCCACGACAGGGCGAACACCGGGGAGCTGTTTTTT. Its protein is CASSHDRANTGELFF.

The V call is TRBV4-2, the J call TRBJ2-7; TRBD2 matches 14 bases. The germline gives CDR1 LGHNA, CDR2 YNFKEQ. V lost 0 bases to trimming and J lost 4 bases; unmatched junction nucleotides: 2. CDR3 length: 16 amino acids. The CDR3 region is CASSQDGTSGGYEQYF. The CDR3 nucleotides are TGTGCCAGCAGCCAAGATGGGACTAGCGGGGGTTACGAGCAGTACTTC.

The genes are TRBV24-1 and TRBJ1-2, with no clear D. Germline V gene data show CDR1 as KGHDR and CDR2 as SFDVKD. CDR3 length: 14 residues. The ends were cut back, 2 bases at V and 0 bases at J, with 6 bases in the middle. In nucleotides, the CDR3 is TGTGCCACCAGTGATTCCAGGACTAACTATGGCTACACCTTC. Its translation: CATSDSRTNYGYTF.

This clone was recorded at least ten times. The rearrangement joins TRBV15 to TRBJ2-7; perhaps D is TRBD1 or TRBD2 (5 bases each). CDR3 size: 14 residues. In germline, CDR1 is LNHNV, CDR2 YYDKDF (reference sequence). The V and J ends lost 5 bases and 6 bases respectively, with 17 bases between them. DNA of the CDR3: TGTGCCACCAGCGGGACGGGCAGGAGCGCCGAGCAGTACTTC. This sequence encodes CATSGTGRSAEQYF.

V gene TRBV3-1 combines with J gene TRBJ2-3; tentatively, D is TRBD1 (6 bases). The CDR3 covers 13 residues. Germline-derived CDR1 and CDR2 are LGHDT and YNNKEL (reference sequence). V was cut by 6 bases and J by 5 bases, with 12 bases left in between. The CDR3 loop reads CASSRSGEDTQYF. The CDR3 DNA is TGTGCCAGCAGTCGATCAGGGGAAGATACGCAGTATTTT.

The sample holds many counts of this clone. J is TRBJ2-7 and V is TRBV7-6; the match to TRBD2 covers 8 bases. The CDR3 has 15 residues. From germline, CDR1 is SGHVS and CDR2 FNYEAQ. V dropped 6 bases and J dropped 2; count of bases not matched to a gene: 9. CDR3 in amino acids: CASSPGPSGPYEQYF. The DNA for the CDR3 is TGTGCCAGCAGTCCAGGGCCTAGCGGGCCCTACGAGCAGTACTTC. Looking up the rest from reference TRBV7-6 and TRBJ2-7 gives the full variable domain: GAGVSQSPRYKVTKRGQDVALRCDPISGHVSLYWYRQALGQGPEFLTYFNYEAQQDKSGLPNDRFSAERPEGSISTLTIQRTEQRDSAMYRCASSPGPSGPYEQYFGPGTRLTVT.

This clone is medium-sized (0.01 to 0.1%). This chain links TRBV19 with TRBJ1-1; the match to TRBD1 covers 7 bases. The CDR3 totals 14 residues. The germline CDR1 and CDR2 sequences are LNHDA and SQIVND (reference sequence). Germline trimming cut 6 bases from V and 4 bases from J; bases unmatched to any gene: 8. The CDR3 protein is CASRLGQLATEAFF. CDR3 nucleotides: TGTGCCAGTAGGTTGGGACAGTTGGCCACTGAAGCTTTCTTT.

There are many counts of this clone. A junction boundary mismatches the germline segment, possibly from a read error. V usage is TRBV7-7 and J usage is TRBJ2-3; TRBD2 matches at 8 bases. The CDR3 has 14 amino acids. Germline V gene lookup returns CDR1 SSHAT and CDR2 FNYEAQ (reference sequence). The CDR3 protein is CASSLAGTTDTQYF. In nucleotides, the CDR3 is TGTGCTAGCAGCTTAGCGGGGACCACAGATACGCAGTATTTT. The variable domain in full, with the rest retrieved from reference TRBV7-7 and TRBJ2-3, is GAGVSQSPRYKVTKRGQDVTLRCDPISSHATLYWYQQALGQGPEFLTYFNYEAQPDKSGLPSDRFSAERPEGSISTLTIQRTEQRDSAMYRCASSLAGTTDTQYFGPGTRLTVL.

This clone was seen ten or more times. Other nucleotide sequences from this sample produce the same CDR3. The genes are TRBV9 and TRBJ2-3; D is possibly TRBD2 (5 bases). This CDR3 has 14 residues. Germline CDR1 and CDR2: SGDLS and YYNGEE. Trimming took 3 bases from V and 1 from J, leaving 9 bases between them. Written as DNA, the CDR3 is TGTGCCAGCAGCGAACGTAGCGGCACAGATACGCAGTATTTT. Amino acid sequence: CASSERSGTDTQYF.

The rearrangement uses TRBV11-2 and TRBJ2-7; TRBD2 agrees at 9 bases. V was clipped by 2 bases and J by 5 bases; unmatched bases: 10. The CDR3 contains 16 residues. Germline assignment: CDR1 SGHAT and CDR2 FQNNGV. The CDR3 reads CASSLIRLAGRDEQYF. CDR3 in DNA: TGTGCCAGCAGCTTAATTAGGCTAGCGGGAAGGGACGAGCAGTACTTC.

The V call is TRBV11-2, the J call TRBJ1-1; maybe TRBD1 (6 bases). CDR3 length equals 15 residues. Per the germline V gene, CDR1 is SGHAT and CDR2 is FQNNGV. Trimming took off 5 bases at V and 3 bases at J, with 16 bases between the two ends. The CDR3: CASSQRSGAYTEAFF. The CDR3 DNA is TGTGCCAGCAGCCAACGGTCGGGGGCATACACTGAAGCTTTCTTT.

This clone was detected ten times or more. Being one base from a much bigger clone, this may be a read error. The chain recombines TRBV30 with TRBJ1-1; 12 bases line up with TRBD1. This CDR3 spans 12 amino acids. Germline V CDR1 and CDR2: GTSNPN, SVGIG (reference sequence). The CDR3 DNA reads as TGTGCCTGGTGGGACAGGGGGCCTGAAGCTCTCTTT. Its translation: CAWWDRGPEALF.

This clone is medium-sized within its sample. V usage is TRBV15 and J usage is TRBJ2-2; 10 bases agree with TRBD2. CDR1 is LNHNV, CDR2 YYDKDF, per germline (reference sequence). The V and J ends lost 0 bases and 8 bases, in that order; junction bases with no gene match: 9. The CDR3 has 17 amino acids. As DNA, the CDR3 is TGTGCCACCAGCAGAGATCGTAGGGCTAGCGGGAGAGGGGAGCTGTTTTTT. Residues: CATSRDRRASGRGELFF.

The chain joins TRBV18 to TRBJ2-7; a possible D gene is TRBD2 (5 bases). Germline CDR1 and CDR2: KGHSH and LQKENI. The CDR3 length is 14 residues. Trimming took off 2 bases at V and 3 bases at J, with 11 bases between the two ends. CDR3: CASSPSGENYEQYF. In DNA, the CDR3 is TGTGCCAGCTCACCATCCGGGGAGAACTACGAGCAGTACTTC.